The 9 T cell receptor beta chains reported below all come from one sample, sequenced in a study of shared clonotypes between healthy human individuals. Libraries were prepared by immunoSEQ multiplex PCR; TCRdb keeps only in-frame clonotypes and omits some of them. The data hold 1,400,000 or so clones, with approximately 98.5% observed a single time. The sample comprised naive CD4+ T cells sorted from blood. Sample subset: CD45RA+ positively selected. The source of these receptors is a man aged 25 to 40 in good health.

The chain uses TRBV4-1 and TRBJ2-1; D gene uncertain. Germline V CDR1 and CDR2: MGHRA, YSYEKL. The CDR3 runs 14 residues. Trimming removed 2 bases from V and 3 bases from J, with 8 bases in between. CDR3 sequence (DNA): TGCGCCAGCAGCCAAAGATACGACTACAATGAGCAGTTCTTC. It encodes CASSQRYDYNEQFF.

This sequence joins TRBV5-1 and TRBJ1-1; 8 bases fit TRBD1. Germline V gene lookup returns CDR1 SGHRS and CDR2 YFSETQ. V lost 2 bases to trimming and J lost 7 bases; unmatched junction nucleotides: 10. This CDR3 spans 15 amino acids. CDR3 in amino acids: CASSFPGQGEGEAFF. CDR3 bases: TGCGCCAGCAGCTTCCCCGGACAGGGTGAAGGTGAAGCTTTCTTT.

This chain uses TRBV29-1 with TRBJ1-3; 8 nucleotides align to TRBD1. The CDR3 runs to 13 residues. Looked up from germline, CDR1 is SQVTM and CDR2 is ANQGSEA. The V and J ends lost 4 bases and 7 bases, in that order; junction bases with no gene match: 6. CDR3 in amino acids: CSVVAGGFNTIYF. Here the CDR3 DNA reads TGCAGCGTTGTCGCAGGGGGCTTCAACACCATATATTTT. Looking up the rest from reference TRBV29-1 and TRBJ1-3 gives the full variable domain: SAVISQKPSRDICQRGTSLTIQCQVDSQVTMMFWYRQQPGQSLTLIATANQGSEATYESGFVIDKFPISRPNLTFSTLTVSNMSPEDSSIYLCSVVAGGFNTIYFGEGSWLTVV.

This rearrangement joins TRBV12-2 to TRBJ2-7; the DNA was not compared with TRBD2, the D call given in the table. TRBV12-2 represents a pseudogene. The length of the CDR3 is 11 residues. This CDR3 is CASRFAGPGFF. The CDR3 nucleotides read TGTGCAAGTCGCTTCGCGGGACCCGGCTTCTTC.

The chain is built from TRBV28 and TRBJ2-3; D remains ambiguous. Germline CDR1 MDHEN, CDR2 SYDVKM. The CDR3 is made up of 12 amino acids. V lost 6 bases and J 2 bases, leaving 6 bases between the germline ends. Here the CDR3 reads CASSYTTDTQYF. CDR3 nucleotide sequence: TGTGCCAGCAGCTACACCACAGATACGCAGTATTTT.

On this clone itself: This specimen includes other DNA sequences encoding the same CDR3. The J gene is TRBJ1-5, the V gene TRBV5-8, with D hard to call. Between the trimmed V and J ends, which lost 3 bases and 4 bases, there was a span of 2 bases. This CDR3 spans 11 amino acids. Germline CDR1 is SGHTS and CDR2 is YDEGEE. CDR3 protein: CASSYNQPQHF. CDR3 in DNA: TGTGCCAGCAGCTATAATCAGCCCCAGCATTTT.

This clone occurred once. The chain has TRBV5-1 and TRBJ2-1, with TRBD2 matching 10 bases. There are 16 residues in the CDR3. The V gene end was trimmed by 5 bases and the J gene end by 7 bases; junction bases not matched to a gene: 12. The germline gives CDR1 SGHRS, CDR2 YFSETQ. In DNA form, the CDR3 reads TGCGCCAGCAGTTACAACAGCGGGAGGGCCGATAATGAGCAGTTCTTC. Protein: CASSYNSGRADNEQFF.

The CDR3 reads CASSNVAGRNEQFF. The CDR3 region has the DNA TGTGCCAGTAGTAATGTCGCGGGACGCAATGAGCAGTTCTTC. The chain employs TRBV19 and TRBJ2-1; TRBD2 is a possible D gene (6 bases). Per germline, CDR1 LNHDA and CDR2 SQIVND (reference sequence). Trimming removed 4 bases from V and 6 bases from J, with 13 bases in between. This CDR3 spans 14 amino acids.

The gene calls are TRBV2 and TRBJ2-2; 7 nucleotides match TRBD1. In germline, CDR1 is SNHLY, CDR2 FYNNEI. V lost 5 bases to trimming and J lost 6 bases; unmatched junction nucleotides: 0. The CDR3 spans 12 residues. The DNA of the CDR3 is TGTGCCAGCAGTCAGGGGGCCGGGGAGCTGTTTTTT. It codes for CASSQGAGELFF.